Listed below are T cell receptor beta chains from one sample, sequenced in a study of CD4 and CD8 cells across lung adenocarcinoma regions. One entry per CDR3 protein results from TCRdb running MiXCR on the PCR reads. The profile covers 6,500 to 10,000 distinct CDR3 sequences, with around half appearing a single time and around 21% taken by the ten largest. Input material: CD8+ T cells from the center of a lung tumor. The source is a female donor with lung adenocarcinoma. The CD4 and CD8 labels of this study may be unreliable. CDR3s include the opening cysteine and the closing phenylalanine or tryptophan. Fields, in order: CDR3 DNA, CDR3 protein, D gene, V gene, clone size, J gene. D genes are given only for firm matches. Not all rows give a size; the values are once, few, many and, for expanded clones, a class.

CDR3nt: TGTGCCAGCAGTGAATTGTTGTTAGCGGGAGGCTACAATGAGCAGTTCTTC
CDR3aa: CASSELLLAGGYNEQFF
d_gene: TRBD2
v_gene: TRBV6-1
abundance: medium-sized
j_gene: TRBJ2-1

CDR3nt: TGTGCCAGCAGCTCGGGACAGGGGGATACGCAGTATTTT
CDR3aa: CASSSGQGDTQYF
d_gene: TRBD1
v_gene: TRBV11-2
abundance: many
j_gene: TRBJ2-3

CDR3nt: TGTGCCAGCAGCTCGGGGGGACCTGTGAGTACAGATACGCAGTATTTT
CDR3aa: CASSSGGPVSTDTQYF
d_gene: TRBD2
v_gene: TRBV7-3
abundance: NA
j_gene: TRBJ2-3

CDR3nt: TGTGCTAGGGGGTGGGGGGGCCGTGGCCAAGATACCCAGTACTTC
CDR3aa: CARGWGGRGQDTQYF
d_gene: NA
v_gene: TRBV6-2/TRBV6-3
abundance: NA
j_gene: TRBJ2-4

CDR3nt: TGTGCCAGCAGTTCTAGGGTCACAGATACGCAGTATTTT
CDR3aa: CASSSRVTDTQYF
d_gene: NA
v_gene: TRBV27
abundance: NA
j_gene: TRBJ2-3

CDR3nt: TGTGCCAGCAGTGACTCGAGCGGGGAAAGTAGAGATACGCAGTATTTT
CDR3aa: CASSDSSGESRDTQYF
d_gene: TRBD2
v_gene: TRBV6-4
abundance: NA
j_gene: TRBJ2-3

CDR3nt: TGTGCCAGCAGCCAGCAGGGGCGGGATCACAATGAGCAGTACTTC
CDR3aa: CASSQQGRDHNEQYF
d_gene: NA
v_gene: TRBV7-9
abundance: NA
j_gene: TRBJ2-5

CDR3nt: TGTGCCATCAGGCGCACCGGGACAGGGGGCAACACCATATATTTT
CDR3aa: CAIRRTGTGGNTIYF
d_gene: TRBD1
v_gene: TRBV10-3
abundance: many
j_gene: TRBJ1-3

CDR3nt: TGTGCCAGCAGGGAAAAGGGGGTGAGTCGCGAGCAGTACTTC
CDR3aa: CASREKGVSREQYF
d_gene: NA
v_gene: TRBV7-2
abundance: NA
j_gene: TRBJ2-7

CDR3nt: TGTGCTAGCAGCTTAGCCTCGAGAAGGACCGGGACAGGCGGGTGCCGAGCCAAAAACATTCAGTTCTTC
CDR3aa: CASSLASRRTGTGGCRAKNIQFF
d_gene: TRBD1
v_gene: TRBV7-7
abundance: NA
j_gene: TRBJ2-1

CDR3nt: TGTGCCAGCAGCTCCACCAGCCACCCAAGGGGGGAAAATGAGCAGTTCTTC
CDR3aa: CASSSTSHPRGENEQFF
d_gene: NA
v_gene: TRBV7-2
abundance: NA
j_gene: TRBJ2-1

CDR3nt: TGTGCCGGGCACCGGGGCCTAGCCAAAGACACTCAGTACTTC
CDR3aa: CAGHRGLAKDTQYF
d_gene: NA
v_gene: TRBV10-3
abundance: NA
j_gene: TRBJ2-4

CDR3nt: TGTGCCAGCACTATACGGGAGCTATTCAATGAGCAGTACTTC
CDR3aa: CASTIRELFNEQYF
d_gene: NA
v_gene: TRBV6-1
abundance: NA
j_gene: TRBJ2-7

CDR3nt: TGTGCGGGCACCGTCGTCGGTAGCCCAGATACCCAGTACTTT
CDR3aa: CAGTVVGSPDTQYF
d_gene: NA
v_gene: TRBV7-2
abundance: few
j_gene: TRBJ2-3

CDR3nt: TGTGCCAGCAGACTGGGTACGACGGGACAGGGGCGATATGGCTACACCTTC
CDR3aa: CASRLGTTGQGRYGYTF
d_gene: TRBD1
v_gene: TRBV6-1
abundance: medium-sized
j_gene: TRBJ1-2

CDR3nt: TGTGCCAGCAGCGAGGCCAGGGAGCTGTTTTTT
CDR3aa: CASSEARELFF
d_gene: NA
v_gene: TRBV12-3/TRBV12-4
abundance: NA
j_gene: TRBJ2-2

CDR3nt: TGTGCCAGTAGTACCTCAGCGGGCCCCTACGAGCAGTACTTC
CDR3aa: CASSTSAGPYEQYF
d_gene: NA
v_gene: TRBV19
abundance: few
j_gene: TRBJ2-7

CDR3nt: TGCGCCAGCAGCTTCCCAGGGGGCCAAGAGACCCAGTACTTC
CDR3aa: CASSFPGGQETQYF
d_gene: TRBD1
v_gene: TRBV5-1
abundance: once
j_gene: TRBJ2-5

CDR3nt: TGTGCCAGCAGTTACTCGACTAGCCCCCAGTTTGAGCAGTTCTTC
CDR3aa: CASSYSTSPQFEQFF
d_gene: TRBD2
v_gene: TRBV6-5
abundance: NA
j_gene: TRBJ2-1

CDR3nt: TGTGCCAGCAGCCAATATGGGGAACAAGAGACCCAGTACTTC
CDR3aa: CASSQYGEQETQYF
d_gene: NA
v_gene: TRBV14
abundance: many
j_gene: TRBJ2-5

CDR3nt: TGTGCCAGCAGCTTCGGACTAGCCGCCACAGATACGCAGTATTTT
CDR3aa: CASSFGLAATDTQYF
d_gene: TRBD2
v_gene: TRBV11-3
abundance: medium-sized
j_gene: TRBJ2-3

CDR3nt: TGTGGCGGGGGGCTCGGGGGCCGTGCTCAAGAGACCCAGTATTTT
CDR3aa: CGGGLGGRAQETQYF
d_gene: TRBD2
v_gene: TRBV11-2
abundance: NA
j_gene: TRBJ2-3

CDR3nt: TGTGCCAGCAGCGAAGGACTAGGGAGTTCGTACGAGCAGTACTTC
CDR3aa: CASSEGLGSSYEQYF
d_gene: TRBD2
v_gene: TRBV7-2
abundance: medium-sized
j_gene: TRBJ2-7

CDR3nt: TGTGCCAGCAGCAAACAGGGGGCCACAGAGACCCAGTACTTC
CDR3aa: CASSKQGATETQYF
d_gene: TRBD1
v_gene: TRBV5-4
abundance: many
j_gene: TRBJ2-5

CDR3nt: TGCACCTCGGGGGCCAACGACCAGTTCTTC
CDR3aa: CTSGANDQFF
d_gene: NA
v_gene: TRBV10-3
abundance: NA
j_gene: TRBJ2-1

CDR3nt: TGTGCCAGCAGCTCCCGGGGGACTAGGAGACAAGAGACCCAGTACTTC
CDR3aa: CASSSRGTRRQETQYF
d_gene: TRBD2
v_gene: TRBV7-9
abundance: few
j_gene: TRBJ2-5

CDR3nt: NA
CDR3aa: CARGFGGGAVETQYF
d_gene: NA
v_gene: TRBV11-2
abundance: NA
j_gene: TRBJ2-5

CDR3nt: TGTGCCAGCAGTTACAGCCCGACAGGGGTAATCCCTGAAGCTTTCTTT
CDR3aa: CASSYSPTGVIPEAFF
d_gene: TRBD1
v_gene: TRBV6-5
abundance: few
j_gene: TRBJ1-1